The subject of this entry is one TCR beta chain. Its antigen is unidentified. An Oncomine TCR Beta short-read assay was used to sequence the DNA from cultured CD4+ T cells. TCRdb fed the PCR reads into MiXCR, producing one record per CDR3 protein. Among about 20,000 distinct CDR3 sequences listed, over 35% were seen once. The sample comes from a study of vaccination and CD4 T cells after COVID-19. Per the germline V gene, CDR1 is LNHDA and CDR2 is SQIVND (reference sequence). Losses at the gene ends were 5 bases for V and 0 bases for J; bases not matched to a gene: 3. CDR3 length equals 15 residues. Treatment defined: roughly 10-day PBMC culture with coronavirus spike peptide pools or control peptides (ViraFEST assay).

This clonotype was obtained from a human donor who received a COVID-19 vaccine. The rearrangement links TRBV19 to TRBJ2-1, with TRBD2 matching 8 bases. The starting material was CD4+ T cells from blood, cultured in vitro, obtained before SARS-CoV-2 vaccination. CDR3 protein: CASSAGTSSYNEQFF. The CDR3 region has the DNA TGTGCCAGTAGTGCCGGGACTAGCTCCTACAATGAGCAGTTCTTC.